The clone carrying this T cell receptor beta chain has more than one count but fewer than ten. The antigen is unknown. The data stem from a study of T-cell reconstitution after alpha-beta-depleted transplantation in children. Study-level results: Elevated TCRbeta diversity at day 60 was traced, in some patients, to surviving recipient T cells and thymic progenitors. About two months after transplant, alpha-beta T cells reportedly came from several hundred expanded graft clones.

Unique molecular identifiers were incorporated during preparation of the TCRbeta library. TCRdb reprocessed the PCR reads via MiXCR and lists one record per CDR3 protein. There are roughly 420,000 distinct CDR3 sequences in the sample; 15% to 20% occur only once, and 29% lies in the top ten. The CDR3 consists of 18 residues. CDR1 and CDR2 (germline): MGHRA, YSYEKL. V was trimmed by 0 bases and J by 0 bases, leaving 12 bases between them. The specimen comprised PBMCs, mostly from graft donor cells, sampled 360 days after TCRalphabeta/CD19-depleted stem cell transplant. The chain is built from TRBV4-1 and TRBJ2-6; D is unclear. The sequence was collected from a boy under two years old who had a stem cell transplant for Wiskott-Aldrich syndrome, so the T cells may come from the graft donor. CDR3 amino acids: CASSQDNHHLSGANVLTF. DNA of the CDR3: TGCGCCAGCAGCCAAGATAACCACCACCTCTCTGGGGCCAACGTCCTGACTTTC.